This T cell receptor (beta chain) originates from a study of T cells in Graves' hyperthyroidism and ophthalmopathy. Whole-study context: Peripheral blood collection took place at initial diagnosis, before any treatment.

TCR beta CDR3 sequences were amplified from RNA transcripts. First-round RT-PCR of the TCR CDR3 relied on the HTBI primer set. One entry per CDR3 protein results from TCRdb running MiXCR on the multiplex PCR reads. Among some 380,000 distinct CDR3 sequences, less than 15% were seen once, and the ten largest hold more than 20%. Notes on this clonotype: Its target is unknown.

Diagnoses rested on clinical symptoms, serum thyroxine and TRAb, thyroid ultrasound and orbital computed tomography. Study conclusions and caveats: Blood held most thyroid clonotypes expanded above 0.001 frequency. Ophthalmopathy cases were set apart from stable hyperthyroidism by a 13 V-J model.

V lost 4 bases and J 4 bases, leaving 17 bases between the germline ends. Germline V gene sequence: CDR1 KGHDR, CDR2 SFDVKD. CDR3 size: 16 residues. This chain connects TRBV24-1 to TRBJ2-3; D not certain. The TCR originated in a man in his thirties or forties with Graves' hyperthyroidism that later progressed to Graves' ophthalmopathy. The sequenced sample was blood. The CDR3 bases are TGTGCCACCAGTGACTATCGGACCTCTACCCCAGATACGCAGTATTTT. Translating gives CATSDYRTSTPDTQYF.